This TCR beta chain was identified during a study of beta chain features in type 1 diabetes. Study-wide context: Regarding age, gender and cell yields, patients proved similar to healthy donors.

Of note for this clone: The target antigen is unknown.

The isolated RNA, all of it, was reverse transcribed, so expressed TCRB transcripts were what got sequenced. The table came from immunoSEQ multiplex PCR; TCRdb's copy has only in-frame clones and leaves some out. The sample consists of around 340,000 clones, around a fifth of them appearing once. Per donor, one heparinised blood draw averaged about 116 mL. Based on CD45RO/CCR7/CD25/CD127/CD95/CD27, CD4+ regulatory, stem cell-like memory, naive and central memory cells were sorted. The CDR3 totals 16 residues. Trimming removed 4 bases from V and 5 bases from J; junction bases left unmatched: 8. CDR1 and CDR2 (germline): SGDLS, YYNGEE. General study findings and limits: There were fewer insertions and more deletions at the VDJ junctions of type 1 diabetes patients.

The sequenced sample was naive CD4+ T cells from blood. J is TRBJ1-6 and V is TRBV9, with 8 bases identical to TRBD1. The clonotype comes from a young woman in good health. The CDR3 sequence: CASSTRGDRNNSPLHF. As DNA, the CDR3 is TGTGCCAGCAGCACTAGGGGGGACAGGAATAATTCACCCCTCCACTTT.